This T cell receptor beta chain was captured in a study of PD-L1 blockade in urothelial cancer. On the study more broadly: Once treatment had started, blood was analyzed at 3 weeks (second dose) and again at 6 weeks.

The CDR3 is made up of 13 amino acids. Trimming cost V 2 bases and J 8 bases, with 12 bases left between them. In germline, CDR1 is LNHNV, CDR2 YYDKDF (reference sequence). This clone was detected a few times. What went into each PCR as a spike was synthetic TCR analog templates. Here immunoSEQ multiplex PCR was the method, and the copy in TCRdb shows in-frame clones only, minus some. Of 38,000 or so clones listed, approximately 82% are singletons. The chain couples TRBV15 to TRBJ1-2, with a tentative D call TRBD1 (6 bases). Sequenced material: PBMCs, taken around atezolizumab (anti-PD-L1) treatment. The clonotype originates from a man aged 60 to 75 with urothelial cancer. CDR3 residues: CATSRFRGPGYTF. The CDR3 nucleotides read TGTGCCACCAGCAGATTCAGGGGACCGGGCTACACCTTC. The full variable domain, its missing parts supplied by reference TRBV15 and TRBJ1-2, is DAMVIQNPRYQVTQFGKPVTLSCSQTLNHNVMYWYQQKSSQAPKLLFHYYDKDFNNEADTPDNFQSRRPNTSFCFLDIRSPGLGDTAMYLCATSRFRGPGYTFGSGTRLTVV.